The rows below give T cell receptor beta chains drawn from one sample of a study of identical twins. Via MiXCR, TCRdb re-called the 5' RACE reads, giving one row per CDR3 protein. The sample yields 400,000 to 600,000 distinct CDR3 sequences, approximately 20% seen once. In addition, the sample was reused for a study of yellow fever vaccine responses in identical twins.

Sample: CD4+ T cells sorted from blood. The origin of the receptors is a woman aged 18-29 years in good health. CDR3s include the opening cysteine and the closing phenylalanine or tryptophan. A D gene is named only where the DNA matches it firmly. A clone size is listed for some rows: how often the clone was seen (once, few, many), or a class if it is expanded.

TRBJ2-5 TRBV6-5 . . CASSYSGGRETQYF TGTGCCAGCAGTTATTCCGGTGGGCGGGAGACCCAGTACTTC
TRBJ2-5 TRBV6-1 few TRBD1 CASRKTGVQETQYF TGTGCCAGCAGAAAAACAGGGGTCCAAGAGACCCAGTACTTC
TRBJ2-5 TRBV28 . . CASSLVAGESRETQYF TGTGCCAGCAGTTTAGTGGCAGGGGAAAGTCGAGAGACCCAGTACTTC
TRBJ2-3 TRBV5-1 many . CASSLEHATDTQYF TGCGCCAGCAGCTTGGAACACGCCACAGATACGCAGTATTTT
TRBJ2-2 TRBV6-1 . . CASSGSANTGELFF TGTGCCAGCAGTGGTTCGGCGAACACCGGGGAGCTGTTTTTT
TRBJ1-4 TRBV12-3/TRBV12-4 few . CASTSGNNEKLFF TGTGCCAGCACATCCGGGAATAATGAAAAACTGTTTTTT
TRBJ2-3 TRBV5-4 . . CASSGGGADTQYF TGTGCCAGCAGCGGGGGGGGCGCAGATACGCAGTATTTT
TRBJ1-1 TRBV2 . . CASRRTGFGMNTEAFF TGTGCCAGCAGGAGAACAGGGTTTGGGATGAACACTGAAGCTTTCTTT
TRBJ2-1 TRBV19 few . CASSIGPALNEQFF TGTGCCAGTAGTATAGGACCCGCCCTCAATGAGCAGTTCTTC
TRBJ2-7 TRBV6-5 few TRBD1 CASSYSNRGPVEQYF TGTGCCAGCAGTTACTCGAACAGGGGTCCGGTGGAGCAGTACTTC
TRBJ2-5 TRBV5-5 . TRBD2 CASIGFPGGETQYF TGTGCCAGCATAGGGTTTCCGGGGGGGGAGACCCAGTACTTC
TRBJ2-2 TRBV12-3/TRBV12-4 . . CASSLVVSAGELFF TGTGCCAGCAGCCTCGTCGTCAGCGCCGGGGAGCTGTTTTTT
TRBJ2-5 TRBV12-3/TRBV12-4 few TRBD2 CASSPRTSWGGETQYF TGTGCCAGCAGTCCGCGGACTAGCTGGGGCGGGGAGACCCAGTACTTC
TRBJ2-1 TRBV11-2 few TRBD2 CASTLLGTSGVNEQFF TGTGCCAGCACCCTCCTCGGGACTAGCGGGGTTAATGAGCAGTTCTTC
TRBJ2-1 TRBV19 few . CASSIGREQFF TGTGCCAGTAGTATTGGCAGGGAGCAGTTCTTC
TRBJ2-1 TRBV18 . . CASSAKGSTGLFSYNEQFF TGTGCCAGCTCAGCCAAGGGGAGCACAGGGCTCTTCTCCTACAATGAGCAGTTCTTC
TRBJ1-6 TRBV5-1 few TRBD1 CASSFGTGGNSPLHF TGCGCCAGCAGCTTCGGGACAGGGGGAAATTCACCCCTCCACTTT
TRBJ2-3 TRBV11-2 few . CASSLGWNTQYF TGTGCCAGCAGCCTAGGGTGGAATACGCAGTATTTT
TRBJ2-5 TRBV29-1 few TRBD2 CSVENRRLAGGQETQYF TGCAGCGTTGAAAATAGGCGACTAGCGGGAGGTCAAGAGACCCAGTACTTC
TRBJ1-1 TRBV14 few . CASSQDLGNTEAFF TGTGCCAGCAGCCAAGACCTAGGGAACACTGAAGCTTTCTTT
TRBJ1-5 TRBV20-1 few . CSARDHAADQPQHF TGCAGTGCTAGAGATCACGCCGCGGATCAGCCCCAGCATTTT
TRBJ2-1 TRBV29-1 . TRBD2 CSVEILAGYYNEQFF TGCAGCGTTGAAATATTAGCGGGATACTACAATGAGCAGTTCTTC
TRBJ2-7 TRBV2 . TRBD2 CASSVGREEQYF TGTGCCAGCAGTGTTGGGAGGGAAGAGCAGTACTTC
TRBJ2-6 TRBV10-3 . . CAISDSRAGANVLTF TGTGCCATCAGTGATTCCAGGGCTGGGGCCAACGTCCTGACTTTC
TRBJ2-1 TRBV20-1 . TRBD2 CSASSAGGLNEQFF TGCAGTGCTAGTTCTGCGGGAGGCCTCAATGAGCAGTTCTTC
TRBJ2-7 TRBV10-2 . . CASGRQGSYYEQYF TGCGCCAGCGGGAGGCAGGGGTCTTACTACGAGCAGTACTTC
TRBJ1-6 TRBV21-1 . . CAGHRDRGSPLHF TGTGCCGGCCACCGGGACAGGGGTTCACCCCTCCACTTT
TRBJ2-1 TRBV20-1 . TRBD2 CSGPLAPSYNEQFF TGCAGTGGCCCACTAGCGCCCTCCTACAATGAGCAGTTCTTC
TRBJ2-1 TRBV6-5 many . CASSLGREQFF TGTGCCAGCAGTTTGGGGCGGGAGCAGTTCTTC
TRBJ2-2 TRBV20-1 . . CSARDRPGTTGELFF TGCAGTGCTAGAGATCGTCCGGGGACCACCGGGGAGCTGTTTTTT
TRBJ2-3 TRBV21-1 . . CASSWAGDTQYF TGTGCCAGCAGCTGGGCGGGAGATACGCAGTATTTT
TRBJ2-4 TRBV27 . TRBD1 CASSQQGASKNIQYF TGTGCCAGCAGTCAACAGGGGGCTTCCAAAAACATTCAGTACTTC
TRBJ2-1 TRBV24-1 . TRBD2 CATSDFVMGGDEQFF TGTGCCACCAGTGATTTCGTGATGGGGGGGGATGAGCAGTTCTTC
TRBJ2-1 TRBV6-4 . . CASVLRGESSYNEQFF TGTGCCAGCGTCCTGCGGGGAGAAAGCTCCTACAATGAGCAGTTCTTC
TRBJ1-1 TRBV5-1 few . CASSLAGAETEAFF TGCGCCAGCAGCTTGGCCGGGGCTGAGACTGAAGCTTTCTTT
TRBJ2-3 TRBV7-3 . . CASSLSGMDTQYF TGTGCCAGCAGCTTATCGGGTATGGATACGCAGTATTTT
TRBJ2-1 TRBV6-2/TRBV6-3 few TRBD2 CASSLFREGEQFF TGTGCCAGCAGTTTGTTCCGGGAGGGTGAGCAGTTCTTC